The 3 T cell receptor beta chains in this list originate from one sample, sequenced in a study of blood T cell repertoires in COVID-19. TCRdb's copy holds only in-frame clones and misses some; the assay was immunoSEQ multiplex PCR. The sample shows roughly 390,000 clones, around 87% of them seen only once. Sample: peripheral blood. These TCRs come from a woman aged 30 to 39 with COVID-19, enrolled during active disease.

J is TRBJ2-7 and V is TRBV27; D might be TRBD1 (7 bases). The V gene's germline CDR1 is MNHEY and CDR2 SMNVEV (reference sequence). The CDR3 contains 16 residues. The V gene lost 5 bases and the J gene lost 6 bases, with 23 bases spanning the gap. The CDR3 is CASSLTHRQGGVEQYF. CDR3 DNA sequence: TGTGCCAGCAGTCTTACCCACCGGCAGGGGGGAGTCGAGCAGTACTTC.

A word on this clone: A much larger clone differs from this one at a single base, so this may be a read error. Other DNA sequences of this sample code for an identical CDR3. V and J are TRBV3-1 (or the pseudogene TRBV3-2) and TRBJ1-1; D might be TRBD1 (6 bases). Germline lookup yields CDR1 LGHDT and CDR2 YNNKEL (reference sequence). Trimming left V 6 bases short and J 4 bases short, with 9 bases between. The CDR3 contains 12 residues. In DNA form, the CDR3 reads TGTGCCAGCAGTCAGGGGAGCACTGAAGCTTTCTTT. Protein product: CASSQGSTEAFF.

This clone was seen a single time. The gene calls are TRBV9 and TRBJ1-4, with TRBD1 identical over 9 bases. This CDR3 region has 15 residues. CDR1 and CDR2 (germline): SGDLS, YYNGEE. With V trimmed by 0 bases and J by 8 bases, 5 bases remained unmatched. The CDR3 protein is CASSVGDRDREKLFF. The CDR3 DNA reads as TGTGCCAGCAGCGTAGGGGACAGGGACCGCGAAAAACTGTTTTTT.